This T cell receptor beta chain was retrieved from a study of T cell responses to AZD1222 COVID-19 vaccine. Overall study findings and caveats: White British ancestry dominated among donors, who included more females, and clonal diversity was possibly underestimated. The study identified only five to seven AZD1222 recipients as seropositive at baseline. The study found Spike-specific TCR breadth and depth rose after two AZD1222 doses.

V lost 0 bases to trimming and J lost 2 bases, with 10 bases between them. The germline gives CDR1 MGHRA, CDR2 YSYEKL. The CDR3 has 15 amino acids. Remarks on this clone: Its antigen is still unknown.

TCRdb's copy holds only in-frame clones and misses some; the assay was immunoSEQ multiplex PCR. Here the sample spans tens of thousands of clones, approximately 78% being singletons. The specimen was peripheral blood, collected on day 0 of AZD1222 vaccination. The receptor was derived from an adult in good health. The V and J genes are TRBV4-1 and TRBJ2-5; TRBD2 might be the D (6 bases). The chain's CDR3 is CASSQDRRGQETQYF. The DNA of the CDR3 is TGCGCCAGCAGCCAAGATAGGAGGGGTCAAGAGACCCAGTACTTC.